One sample yielded the 9 T cell receptor beta chains listed below, sequenced in a study of cytomegalovirus exposure and HLA in healthy donors. The study ran its PCR with 60 Vbeta and 13 Jbeta primers. The table came from immunoSEQ multiplex PCR; TCRdb's copy has only in-frame clones and leaves some out. Counted here are 130,000 or so clones, 81% occurring once; the ten biggest clones make up 2.2%. Sequencing input: PBMCs. These receptors all stem from a woman in her 40s in good health and CMV-seronegative.

The chain uses TRBV10-3 and TRBJ2-1, with D unresolved. Looked up from germline, CDR1 is ENHRY and CDR2 is SYGVKD. The CDR3 is 13 amino acids. With 6 bases removed from V and 8 bases from J, the gap between germline ends came to 14 bases. The CDR3 protein is CAISPQVSDEQFF. The CDR3 DNA reads TGTGCCATCAGCCCGCAGGTCTCGGATGAGCAGTTCTTC.

The chain combines TRBV9 with TRBJ2-5; the D is unclear. The V and J ends lost 0 bases and 3 bases respectively, with 3 bases between them. Germline CDR1 reads SGDLS; CDR2 reads YYNGEE. CDR3 length equals 12 residues. The CDR3 here is CASSVAEETQYF. CDR3 in DNA: TGTGCCAGCAGCGTAGCTGAAGAGACCCAGTACTTC. The entire variable domain, with the rest obtained from reference TRBV9 and TRBJ2-5, is as follows: DSGVTQTPKHLITATGQRVTLRCSPRSGDLSVYWYQQSLDQGLQFLIQYYNGEERAKGNILERFSAQQFPDLHSELNLSSLELGDSALYFCASSVAEETQYFGPGTRLLVL.

The chain employs TRBV5-1 and TRBJ2-1; 7 bases line up with TRBD2. This CDR3 is 12 amino acids long. Germline V gene data show CDR1 as SGHRS and CDR2 as YFSETQ. J gave up 6 bases and V 7 bases, and 4 bases lay outside the gene matches. The CDR3 DNA sequence: TGCGCCAGCTATGGGAGGGGCAATGAGCAGTTCTTC. Protein product: CASYGRGNEQFF.

The chain recombines TRBV11-1 with TRBJ1-1; 11 bases align to TRBD1. This CDR3 contains 13 residues. The V and J ends lost 5 bases and 5 bases, in that order; junction bases with no gene match: 1. Looked up from germline, CDR1 is SGHAT and CDR2 is FQDESV (reference sequence). In DNA form, the CDR3 reads TGTGCCAGCAGCCGGGACAGGGGGACTGAAGCTTTCTTT. Translated, it gives CASSRDRGTEAFF.

This clone has a single count. The rearrangement joins TRBV6-1 to TRBJ2-3; perhaps TRBD2 as D (6 bases). Germline-derived CDR1 and CDR2 are MNHNS and SASEGT. This CDR3 region has 14 residues. Trimming left V 10 bases short and J 2 bases short, with 16 bases between. CDR3: CAIRGAGNTDTQYF. The CDR3 coding sequence is TGTGCCATCCGCGGGGCGGGTAACACAGATACGCAGTATTTT.

The rearrangement links TRBV2 to TRBJ2-7; 7 bases line up with TRBD1. The CDR3 spans 15 residues. The J segment lost 2 bases and the V segment lost 6 bases, leaving 10 bases of the junction unmatched. Germline V gene lookup returns CDR1 SNHLY and CDR2 FYNNEI. The CDR3 region has the DNA TGTGCCAGCAGGAACGCCGGGACAGCCGCCTACGAGCAGTACTTC. Residues: CASRNAGTAAYEQYF. Combining the CDR3 with reference TRBV2 and TRBJ2-7 gives the whole variable domain EPEVTQTPSHQVTQMGQEVILRCVPISNHLYFYWYRQILGQKVEFLVSFYNNEISEKSEIFDDQFSVERPDGSNFTLKIRSTKLEDSAMYFCASRNAGTAAYEQYFGPGTRLTVT.

This chain joins TRBV18 and TRBJ1-4; tentative D call: TRBD1 (6 bases). The length of the CDR3 is 16 residues. Germline values: CDR1 KGHSH, CDR2 LQKENI. Trimming shortened V by 3 bases and J by 4 bases, and 15 bases separated the two germline ends. Here the CDR3 DNA reads TGTGCCAGCTCACCCAAAGAGGGACACCTTAATGAAAAACTGTTTTTT. It yields the protein CASSPKEGHLNEKLFF.

The chain couples TRBV2 to TRBJ2-7, with D hard to call. Germline V gene lookup returns CDR1 SNHLY and CDR2 FYNNEI. Trimming took off 4 bases at V and 6 bases at J, with 16 bases between the two ends. The CDR3 sequence is 14 residues long. CDR3 DNA: TGTGCCAGCAGTGTTCTAAGTAGCTCTGGCGAGCAGTACTTC. Translation: CASSVLSSSGEQYF.

The chain employs TRBV5-1 and TRBJ2-3, with TRBD2 matching 10 bases. The V and J ends lost 4 bases and 3 bases, in that order; junction bases with no gene match: 5. Germline-derived CDR1 and CDR2 are SGHRS and YFSETQ. The CDR3 covers 15 residues. CDR3 region: CASSALAGATDTQYF. In DNA form, the CDR3 reads TGCGCCAGCAGCGCCCTAGCGGGAGCGACAGATACGCAGTATTTT.